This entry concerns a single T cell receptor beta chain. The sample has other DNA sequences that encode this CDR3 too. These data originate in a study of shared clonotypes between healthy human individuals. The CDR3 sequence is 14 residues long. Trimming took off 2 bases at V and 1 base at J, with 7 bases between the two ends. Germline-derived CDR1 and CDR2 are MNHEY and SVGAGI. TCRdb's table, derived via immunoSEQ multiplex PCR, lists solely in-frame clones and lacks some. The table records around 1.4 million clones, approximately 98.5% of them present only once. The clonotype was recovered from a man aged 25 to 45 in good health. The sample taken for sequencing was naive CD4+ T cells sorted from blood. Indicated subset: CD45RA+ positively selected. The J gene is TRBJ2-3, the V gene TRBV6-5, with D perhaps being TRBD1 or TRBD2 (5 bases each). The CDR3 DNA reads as TGTGCCAGCAGTTACGGGACGGGCACAGATACGCAGTATTTT. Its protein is CASSYGTGTDTQYF.